Listed below are T cell receptor beta chains from one sample, sequenced in a study of T cell repertoires in cytomegalovirus infection. What these receptors recognize is not known. TCRdb re-called the reads with MiXCR, one entry per CDR3 protein. The repertoire has fewer than 900,000 distinct CDR3 sequences, approximately 32% of them found once; the top ten carry 10% to 15%. The sample in question was cultured CD8+ T cells from PBMCs, obtained from culture after CMV antigen stimulation. The source of these receptors is a human donor in good health (CMV status not recorded). Some clones in this sample may be carry-over from other donors' samples. Both conserved end residues are part of each CDR3. D genes are given only for firm matches. Expanded clones get a size class; other rows say once, few or many, or leave the size out.

size	length	V	J	D	DNA	CDR3
NA	20	TRBV28	TRBJ2-3	TRBD2	TGTGCCAGCAGTTTGGGCGGGACTAGCGGTCGTAAGAGACCCACAGATACGCAGTATTTT	CASSLGGTSGRKRPTDTQYF
few	15	TRBV29-1	TRBJ2-1	NA	TGCAGCGTTGAGTTTCGGGATCAGACGCCAAATGAGCAGTTCTTC	CSVEFRDQTPNEQFF
NA	17	TRBV7-8	TRBJ2-1	TRBD2	TGTGCCAGCAGCCCTAGAGTGGCGGGGGGGACTTACAATGAGCAGTTCTTC	CASSPRVAGGTYNEQFF
few	12	TRBV7-8	TRBJ1-3	NA	TGTGCCAGCAGCCTAAAAGGGAGGACCATATATTTT	CASSLKGRTIYF
NA	16	TRBV7-9	TRBJ2-3	NA	TGTGCCAGCAGCTTAGCCCTGAACAGGGTCACAGATACGCAGTATTTT	CASSLALNRVTDTQYF
few	15	TRBV7-9	TRBJ2-1	NA	TGTGCCAGCAGCTTAGCTGGCACCATATACAATGAGCAGTTCTTC	CASSLAGTIYNEQFF
NA	16	TRBV12-3/TRBV12-4	TRBJ2-2	NA	TGTGCCAGCAGCCCGAGGGGGGGGACGAACACCGGGGAGCTGTTTTTT	CASSPRGGTNTGELFF
NA	15	TRBV6-5	TRBJ2-3	NA	TGTGCCAGCAGTTACTCTATTTCTAGCACAGATACGCAGTATTTT	CASSYSISSTDTQYF
NA	18	TRBV12-5	TRBJ1-4	TRBD1	TGTGCTAGTGGTTTTGTACTTCCCGGGACAGTCGGTAATGAAAAACTGTTTTTT	CASGFVLPGTVGNEKLFF
NA	18	TRBV12-5	TRBJ1-4	NA	TGTGCTAGTGGTCTGAATCAAAGAATCCGGTCAACTAATGAAAAACTGTTTTTT	CASGLNQRIRSTNEKLFF
few	12	TRBV4-2	TRBJ2-1	NA	TGTGCCAGCAGCCAAGCGTCGGCTGAGCAGTTCTTC	CASSQASAEQFF
many	14	TRBV6-1	TRBJ1-5	TRBD1	TGTGCCAGCAGAGACAGGGATAGCAATCAGCCCCAGCATTTT	CASRDRDSNQPQHF
NA	12	TRBV10-3	TRBJ2-3	NA	TGTGCCATCAGTGAAGTAGGGCCCACGCAGTATTTT	CAISEVGPTQYF